This T cell receptor (beta chain) was captured by sequencing in a study of response to subunit inactivated influenza vaccine. Of note for this clonotype: What it binds is unknown.

The CDR3 has 15 residues. V was trimmed by 3 bases and J by 1 base, leaving 11 bases between them. CDR1 and CDR2 from the germline V gene are MDHEN and SYDVKM. Each CDR3 protein gets one entry after TCRdb re-called the RT-PCR reads with MiXCR. This sample has about 570,000 distinct CDR3 sequences, with around 11% found just once. Findings of the study overall: Seasonal influenza vaccination, on each occasion, was suggested by the authors to recruit few new T cells.

The same data also went into a second study, on T cells expressing NK-cell markers. This second report adds: The TCR beta cDNA came from 5'RACE template switching with UMIs. Sorted T-cell subsets CD3+CD56+NKG2C+, CD3+CD56+NKG2C- and CD3+CD56-NKG2C+ were TCR beta-sequenced. Seven donors tested HCMV-seropositive and one tested seronegative among the eight sequenced. Several donors likewise had their CD3+CD56-NKG2C+ fraction led by these clonotypes.

This TCR was recovered from a man in his forties or fifties who received an inactivated influenza vaccine. The gene calls are TRBV28 and TRBJ2-3; the D is unclear. The sequencing used PBMCs from blood, collected on the day of vaccination. The CDR3 nucleotides read TGTGCCAGCAGTTTTAAGATCTCGGGCACAGATACGCAGTATTTT. This translates into CASSFKISGTDTQYF.